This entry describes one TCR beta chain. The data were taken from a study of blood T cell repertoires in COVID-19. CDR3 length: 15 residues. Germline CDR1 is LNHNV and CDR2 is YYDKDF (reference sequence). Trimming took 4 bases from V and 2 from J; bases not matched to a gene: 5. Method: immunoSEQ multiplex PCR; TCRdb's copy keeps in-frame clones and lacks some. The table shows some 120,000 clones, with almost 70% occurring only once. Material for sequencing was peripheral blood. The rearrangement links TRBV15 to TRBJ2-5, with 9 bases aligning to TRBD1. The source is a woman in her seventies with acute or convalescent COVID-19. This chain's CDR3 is CATSTPDRGQETQYF. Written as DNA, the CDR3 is TGTGCCACCAGCACCCCGGACAGGGGACAAGAGACCCAGTACTTC.